This T cell receptor beta chain is drawn from a study of T cell clonality in common variable immunodeficiency. Study outcomes and limitations: T cell subpopulation sequencing would be needed to explain CVID clonality. CVID subjects had higher TCRbeta clonality than healthy controls, most marked in about a third.

The method was immunoSEQ multiplex PCR; TCRdb's version includes in-frame clones alone and lacks a portion of them. This set yields around 40,000 clones and no singletons; the top ten hold roughly 2.9%. The CDR3 covers 15 residues. CDR1 is KGHSH and CDR2 is LQKENI in the germline V gene. Trimming took 3 bases from V and 8 from J; bases not matched to a gene: 8. At least ten counts were recorded for this clone. Its antigen is not identified. The CDR3 end lies 3 residues beyond the end of the read and is filled in from the germline J gene. The rearrangement links TRBV18 to TRBJ1-4; 8 nucleotides match TRBD1. This receptor was taken from a person between 18 and 75 years old in good health. Sequenced: peripheral blood mononuclear cells. CDR3 DNA (partial): TGTGCCAGCTCACCGACTGGACAGGGAGGCGAAAAA. This translates into CASSPTGQGGEK. The entire CDR3 protein is CASSPTGQGGEKLFF.